One sample yielded the 6 T cell receptor beta chains listed below, sequenced in a study of CD8+ T cells in alopecia areata. RNA extraction and reverse transcription yielded cDNA as sequencing template. Clones were sequenced by immunoSEQ multiplex PCR, and TCRdb holds only the in-frame ones, with some missing. The sample shows 180,000 or so clones, roughly 59% of them seen only once. The sequencing used CD4+ T cells sorted from blood, collected at week 0. Receptor source: a human donor with alopecia areata.

The V gene is TRBV30, the J gene TRBJ2-3; tentatively, D is TRBD2 (6 bases). The CDR3 is 12 residues long. Germline values: CDR1 GTSNPN, CDR2 SVGIG (reference sequence). The DNA for the CDR3 is TGTGCTTGGGGACCCGGGGGTGATACGCAGTATTTT. It specifies CAWGPGGDTQYF.

This clone came up once. The chain recombines TRBV7-3 with TRBJ1-1, with D unclear. The germline CDR1 and CDR2 sequences are SGHTA and FQGTGA. The CDR3 is made up of 13 amino acids. V was clipped by 3 bases and J by 5 bases, with 10 bases between them. CDR3 sequence: CASSFNAETEAFF. The CDR3 DNA reads TGTGCCAGCAGCTTCAATGCTGAGACTGAAGCTTTCTTT.

This clone has a handful of counts. The CDR3 reads CSVGGRGGDAFF. The CDR3 nucleotides are TGCAGCGTTGGGGGTAGGGGAGGGGACGCTTTCTTT. The chain is built from TRBV29-1 and TRBJ1-1; maybe TRBD1 (5 bases). This CDR3 has 12 amino acids. The germline V gene has CDR1 SQVTM and CDR2 ANQGSEA. Trimming pared 4 bases from V and 11 bases from J, leaving 17 bases between.

This clone turned up a few times. The rearrangement joins TRBV23-1 to TRBJ1-2, with 7 bases identical to TRBD1. TRBV23-1 is an ORF for which the function is uncertain. The CDR3 is 16 residues long. After removal of 5 bases from V and 0 bases from J, the junction contained 9 bases not matched to a gene. In DNA form, the CDR3 reads TGCGCCAGCAGTTACCGGGACAGTGACTCTAACTATGGCTACACCTTC. This encodes CASSYRDSDSNYGYTF.

This clone was seen many times. The chain is built from TRBV18 and TRBJ2-2, with 9 bases that match TRBD2. Germline-derived CDR1 and CDR2 are KGHSH and LQKENI. The CDR3 has 14 residues. V was pared by 8 bases and J by 5 bases, with 6 bases of the junction left unmatched. The CDR3 sequence is CASTLAGRTGELFF. The CDR3 coding sequence is TGTGCCAGCACCCTAGCGGGGCGGACCGGGGAGCTGTTTTTT.

J is TRBJ2-1 and V is TRBV27; D is undetermined. Germline-derived CDR1 and CDR2 are MNHEY and SMNVEV (reference sequence). The CDR3 has 19 residues. V was pared by 2 bases and J by 2 bases, with 22 bases between. This CDR3 reads CASSLARRRWVTPYNEQFF. The CDR3 bases are TGTGCCAGCAGTTTAGCCCGGCGAAGGTGGGTGACGCCCTACAATGAGCAGTTCTTC.